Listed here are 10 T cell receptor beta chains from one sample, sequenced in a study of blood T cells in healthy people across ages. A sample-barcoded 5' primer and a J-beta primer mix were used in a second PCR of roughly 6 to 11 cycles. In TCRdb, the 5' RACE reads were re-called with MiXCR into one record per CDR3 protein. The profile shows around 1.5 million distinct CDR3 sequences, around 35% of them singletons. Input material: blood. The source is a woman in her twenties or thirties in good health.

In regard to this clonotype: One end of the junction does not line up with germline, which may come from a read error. The CDR3 is CASSQGESSGANVRTF. The CDR3 region has the DNA TGTGCCAGCAGCCAAGGCGAGAGCTCTGGGGCCAACGTCCGGACTTTC. The chain couples TRBV4-2 to TRBJ2-6; D might be TRBD1 (5 bases). The CDR3 is made up of 16 amino acids. Germline lookup yields CDR1 LGHNA and CDR2 YNFKEQ.

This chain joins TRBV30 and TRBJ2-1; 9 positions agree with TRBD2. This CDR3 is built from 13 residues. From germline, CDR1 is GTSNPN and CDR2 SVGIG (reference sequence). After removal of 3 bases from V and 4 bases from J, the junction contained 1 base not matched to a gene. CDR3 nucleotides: TGTGCCTGGAGAGCGGGGGGTTACAATGAGCAGTTCTTC. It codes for CAWRAGGYNEQFF.

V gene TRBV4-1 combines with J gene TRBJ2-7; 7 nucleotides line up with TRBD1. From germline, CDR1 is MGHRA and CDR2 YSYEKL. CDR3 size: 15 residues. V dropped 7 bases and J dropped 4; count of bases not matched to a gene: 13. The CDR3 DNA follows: TGCGCCAGCAACGTAACCGGGACAGCGCTTTACGAGCAGTACTTC. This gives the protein CASNVTGTALYEQYF.

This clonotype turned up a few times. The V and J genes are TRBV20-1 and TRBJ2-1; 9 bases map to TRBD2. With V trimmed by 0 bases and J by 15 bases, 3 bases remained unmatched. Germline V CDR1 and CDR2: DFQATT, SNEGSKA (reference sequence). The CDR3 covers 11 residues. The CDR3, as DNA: TGCAGTGCTAGAGATCAACTAGCGGGGTTCTTC. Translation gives CSARDQLAGFF.

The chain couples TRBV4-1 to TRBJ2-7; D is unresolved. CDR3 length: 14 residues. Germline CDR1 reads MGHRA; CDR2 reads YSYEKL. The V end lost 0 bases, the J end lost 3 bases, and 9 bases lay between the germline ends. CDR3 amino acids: CASSQEPSGYEQYF. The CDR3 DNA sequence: TGCGCCAGCAGCCAAGAACCGTCCGGCTACGAGCAGTACTTC.

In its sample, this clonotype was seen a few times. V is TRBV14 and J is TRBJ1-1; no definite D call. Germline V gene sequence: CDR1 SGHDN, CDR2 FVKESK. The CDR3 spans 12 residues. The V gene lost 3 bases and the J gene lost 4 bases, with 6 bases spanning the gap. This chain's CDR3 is CASSHRFTEAFF. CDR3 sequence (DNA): TGTGCCAGCAGCCACCGCTTCACTGAAGCTTTCTTT.

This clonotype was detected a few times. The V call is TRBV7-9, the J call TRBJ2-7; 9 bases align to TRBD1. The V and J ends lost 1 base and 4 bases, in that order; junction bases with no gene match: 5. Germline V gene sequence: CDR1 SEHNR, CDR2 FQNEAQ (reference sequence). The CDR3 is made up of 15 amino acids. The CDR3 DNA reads TGTGCCAGCAGCTTAGAGGGACAGGGAGGGTACGAGCAGTACTTC. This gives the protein CASSLEGQGGYEQYF.

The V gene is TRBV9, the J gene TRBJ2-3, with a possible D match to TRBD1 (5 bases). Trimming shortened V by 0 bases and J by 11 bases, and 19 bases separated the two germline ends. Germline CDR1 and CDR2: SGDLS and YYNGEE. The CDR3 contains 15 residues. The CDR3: CASSVGRQNLYGQYF. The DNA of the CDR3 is TGTGCCAGCAGCGTAGGAAGACAGAACCTCTACGGGCAGTATTTT.

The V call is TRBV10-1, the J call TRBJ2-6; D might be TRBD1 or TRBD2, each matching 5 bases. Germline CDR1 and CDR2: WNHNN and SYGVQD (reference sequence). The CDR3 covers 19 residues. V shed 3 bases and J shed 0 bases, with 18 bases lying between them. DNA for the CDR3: TGCGCCAGCAGTGACCTGGGACCGGCAAAAATCTCTGGGGCCAACGTCCTGACTTTC. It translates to CASSDLGPAKISGANVLTF.

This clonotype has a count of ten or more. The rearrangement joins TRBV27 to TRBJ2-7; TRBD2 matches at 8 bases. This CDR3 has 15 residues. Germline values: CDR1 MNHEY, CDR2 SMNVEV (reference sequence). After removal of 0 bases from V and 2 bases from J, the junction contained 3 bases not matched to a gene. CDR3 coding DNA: TGTGCCAGCAGTTTATCCGGGGGGGCCCCCTACGAGCAGTACTTC. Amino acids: CASSLSGGAPYEQYF.